A single sample is the source of the 14 T cell receptor beta chains below, sequenced in a study of cytomegalovirus exposure and HLA in healthy donors (dated by TCRdb to the late 2010s). Libraries came from the immunoSEQ multiplex PCR assay. The multiplex PCR relied on a mix of 60 forward primers for TCR Vbeta segments and 13 reverse primers for TCR Jbeta segments. Sourced from immuneACCESS, this table was stored by TCRdb with only in-frame sequences that have V and J called. A share of the clones is absent; for the studies checked, an unresolved V gene accounts for under half, and the remainder has no known explanation. The sample table holds around 250,000 clones, of which 85% to 95% were seen once. The ten largest clones add up to 1.5% to 2% of the sample. Sequencing used PBMCs. These receptors were taken from a girl aged 2-10 years in good health and CMV-seronegative.

CDR3 amino acids: CASSLGQGPNQPQHF. CDR3 nucleotides: TGTGCCAGCTCTCTGGGACAGGGGCCAAATCAGCCCCAGCATTTT. This rearrangement joins TRBV18 to TRBJ1-5; TRBD1 aligns across 10 bases. V gave up 6 bases and J gave up 4 bases; unmatched junction bases: 6. CDR1 is KGHSH and CDR2 is LQKENI in the germline V gene. The CDR3 has 15 residues.

The chain is built from TRBV12-5 and TRBJ1-2; D call uncertain. Germline CDR1 LGHNT, CDR2 FRNRAP. The CDR3 runs to 12 residues. Deletions cut 1 base from V and 5 bases from J, with 5 bases between. CDR3 in amino acids: CASGLGTYGYTF. In DNA form, the CDR3 reads TGTGCTAGTGGTTTGGGGACTTATGGCTACACCTTC.

The chain has TRBV27 and TRBJ1-5; perhaps TRBD1 as D (6 bases). CDR1 is MNHEY, CDR2 SMNVEV, per germline (reference sequence). Trimming took 2 bases from V and 3 from J, leaving 11 bases between them. This CDR3 spans 15 amino acids. The CDR3 DNA is TGTGCCAGCAGTTTAAGACAGGCGTCCAATCAGCCCCAGCATTTT. It specifies CASSLRQASNQPQHF.

This clone was observed once. The chain couples TRBV11-2 to TRBJ1-1, with D unresolved. The V gene's germline CDR1 is SGHAT and CDR2 FQNNGV. This CDR3 comprises 15 residues. The ends were cut back, 1 base at V and 8 bases at J, with 17 bases in the middle. The CDR3 region is CASSLVVPRGPEAFF. The CDR3 DNA follows: TGTGCCAGCAGCTTAGTCGTCCCCAGAGGTCCGGAAGCTTTCTTT.

The chain links TRBV10-3 to TRBJ1-2; 8 positions match TRBD1. The germline V gene has CDR1 ENHRY and CDR2 SYGVKD. V lost 7 bases to trimming and J lost 5 bases; unmatched junction nucleotides: 15. The CDR3 loop spans 16 amino acids. CDR3 loop: CAIITRDRFNGYGYTF. CDR3 nucleotides: TGTGCCATCATCACCCGGGACAGGTTCAATGGGTATGGCTACACCTTC.

The chain carries TRBV13 and TRBJ2-1; 9 bases map to TRBD2. Germline assignment: CDR1 PRHDT and CDR2 FYEKMQ (reference sequence). V lost 3 bases to trimming and J lost 8 bases; unmatched junction nucleotides: 8. The CDR3 has 15 amino acids. CDR3 DNA sequence: TGTGCCAGCAGCTTCAGTAGCGGGAGAGGTTATGAGCAGTTCTTC. Its translation is CASSFSSGRGYEQFF. Using reference TRBV13 and TRBJ2-1 for the parts outside the CDR3, the full variable domain is AAGVIQSPRHLIKEKRETATLKCYPIPRHDTVYWYQQGPGQDPQFLISFYEKMQSDKGSIPDRFSAQQFSDYHSELNMSSLELGDSALYFCASSFSSGRGYEQFFGPGTRLTVL.

The sample holds one count of this clone. The V gene is TRBV27, the J gene TRBJ2-7; 11 bases match TRBD1. The V segment lost 4 bases and the J segment 2 bases; nucleotides outside the gene matches: 4. Germline CDR1 reads MNHEY; CDR2 reads SMNVEV (reference sequence). CDR3 length equals 15 residues. CDR3 sequence reads: CASSSRTGGPYEQYF. The CDR3 bases are TGTGCCAGCAGTTCCAGGACAGGGGGCCCCTACGAGCAGTACTTC.

Details on this clone: Germline and junction disagree at one end, which may indicate a read error. V usage is TRBV7-9 and J usage is TRBJ1-2; D uncertain. Germline CDR1 SEHNR, CDR2 FQNEAQ (reference sequence). The length of the CDR3 is 11 residues. The DNA of the CDR3 is TGTTCCAGCAGCCCCTCCTATGGCTACACCTTC. Its translation is CSSSPSYGYTF.

This sequence joins TRBV27 and TRBJ2-7; TRBD2 aligns across 10 bases. After removal of 2 bases from V and 3 bases from J, the junction contained 1 base not matched to a gene. Germline V lookup: CDR1 MNHEY, CDR2 SMNVEV (reference sequence). The CDR3 loop spans 14 amino acids. This CDR3 reads CASSLGLADYEQYF. The DNA for the CDR3 is TGTGCCAGCAGTTTAGGACTAGCGGACTACGAGCAGTACTTC.

This rearrangement joins TRBV19 to TRBJ2-2; TRBD2 is a possible D gene (5 bases). This CDR3 region has 14 residues. Trimming shortened V by 4 bases and J by 7 bases, and 13 bases separated the two germline ends. Germline lookup yields CDR1 LNHDA and CDR2 SQIVND (reference sequence). The CDR3 sequence is CASSNGRGLGELFF. DNA of the CDR3: TGTGCCAGTAGTAACGGACGAGGACTCGGGGAGCTGTTTTTT.

J is TRBJ2-7 and V is TRBV30, with D maybe TRBD2 (6 bases). V lost 3 bases and J lost 4, with 13 bases in between. Germline V lookup: CDR1 GTSNPN, CDR2 SVGIG (reference sequence). The CDR3 is made up of 13 amino acids. The CDR3 spells CAWSGDSQYEQYF. CDR3 sequence (DNA): TGTGCCTGGAGCGGGGACTCGCAATACGAGCAGTACTTC.

The chain employs TRBV18 and TRBJ2-2, with a tentative D call TRBD1 (5 bases). This CDR3 region has 15 residues. Germline V lookup: CDR1 KGHSH, CDR2 LQKENI. Trimming stripped 5 bases from V and 4 bases from J, with 14 bases between. Here the CDR3 DNA reads TGTGCCAGCTCATATTGGGCAGGGATCACCGGGGAGCTGTTTTTT. This codes for CASSYWAGITGELFF.

The chain joins TRBV4-1 to TRBJ2-4, with TRBD2 matching 8 bases. The CDR3 consists of 19 residues. Germline V gene sequence: CDR1 MGHRA, CDR2 YSYEKL. The V and J ends lost 0 bases and 0 bases, in that order; junction bases with no gene match: 10. The CDR3 loop reads CASSQEFSGAVKAKNIQYF. DNA of the CDR3: TGCGCCAGCAGCCAAGAATTTAGCGGGGCCGTTAAAGCCAAAAACATTCAGTACTTC.

The J gene is TRBJ1-1, the V gene TRBV4-1, with D possibly being TRBD1 (5 bases). The CDR3 has 13 residues. V lost 3 bases and J 4 bases, leaving 9 bases between the germline ends. CDR1 MGHRA and CDR2 YSYEKL come from the germline V gene. CDR3 residues: CASSQGLGTEAFF. The CDR3 DNA follows: TGCGCCAGCAGCCAGGGGCTGGGCACTGAAGCTTTCTTT.